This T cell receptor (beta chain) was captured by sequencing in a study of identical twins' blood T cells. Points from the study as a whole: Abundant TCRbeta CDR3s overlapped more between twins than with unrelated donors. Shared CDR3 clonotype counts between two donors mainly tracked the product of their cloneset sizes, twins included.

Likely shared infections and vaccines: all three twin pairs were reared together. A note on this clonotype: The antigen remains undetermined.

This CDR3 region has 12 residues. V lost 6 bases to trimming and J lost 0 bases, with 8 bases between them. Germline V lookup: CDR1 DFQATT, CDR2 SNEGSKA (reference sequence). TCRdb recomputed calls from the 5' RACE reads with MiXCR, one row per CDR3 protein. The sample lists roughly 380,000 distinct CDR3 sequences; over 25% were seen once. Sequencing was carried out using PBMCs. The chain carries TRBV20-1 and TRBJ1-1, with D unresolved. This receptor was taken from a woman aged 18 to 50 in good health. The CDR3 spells CSAQTVNTEAFF. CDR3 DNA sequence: TGCAGTGCCCAAACAGTGAACACTGAAGCTTTCTTT.